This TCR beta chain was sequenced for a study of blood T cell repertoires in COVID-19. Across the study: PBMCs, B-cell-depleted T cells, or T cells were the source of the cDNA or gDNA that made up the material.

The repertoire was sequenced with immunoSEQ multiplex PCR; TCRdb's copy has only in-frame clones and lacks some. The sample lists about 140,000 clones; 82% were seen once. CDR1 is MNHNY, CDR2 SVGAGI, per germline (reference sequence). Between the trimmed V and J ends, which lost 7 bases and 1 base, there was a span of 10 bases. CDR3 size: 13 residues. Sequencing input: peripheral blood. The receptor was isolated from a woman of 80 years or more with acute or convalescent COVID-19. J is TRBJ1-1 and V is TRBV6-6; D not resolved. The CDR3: CASTLEQNTEAFF. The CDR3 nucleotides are TGTGCCAGCACCCTAGAACAGAACACTGAAGCTTTCTTT.